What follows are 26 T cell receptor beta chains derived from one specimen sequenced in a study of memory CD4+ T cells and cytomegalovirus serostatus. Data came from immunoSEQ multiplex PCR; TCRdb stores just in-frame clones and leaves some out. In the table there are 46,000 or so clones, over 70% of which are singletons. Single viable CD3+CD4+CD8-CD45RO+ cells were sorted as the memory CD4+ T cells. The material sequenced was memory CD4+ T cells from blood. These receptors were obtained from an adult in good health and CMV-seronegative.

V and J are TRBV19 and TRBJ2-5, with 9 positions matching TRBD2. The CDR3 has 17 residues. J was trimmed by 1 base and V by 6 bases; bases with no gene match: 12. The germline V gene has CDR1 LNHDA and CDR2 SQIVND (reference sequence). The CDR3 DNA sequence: TGTGCCAGTAGCTTGTATGGGACTAGCAGATTCCAAGAGACCCAGTACTTC. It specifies CASSLYGTSRFQETQYF.

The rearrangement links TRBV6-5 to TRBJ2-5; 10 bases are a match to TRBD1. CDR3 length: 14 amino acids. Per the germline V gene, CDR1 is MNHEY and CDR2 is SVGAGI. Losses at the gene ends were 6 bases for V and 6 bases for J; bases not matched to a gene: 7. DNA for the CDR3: TGTGCCAGCAGATTGACAGGGGGCTTGAAGACCCAGTACTTC. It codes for CASRLTGGLKTQYF.

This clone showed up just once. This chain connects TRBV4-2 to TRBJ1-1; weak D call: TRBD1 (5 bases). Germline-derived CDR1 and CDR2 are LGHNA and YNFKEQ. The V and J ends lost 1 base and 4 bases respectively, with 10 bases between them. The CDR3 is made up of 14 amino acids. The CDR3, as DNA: TGTGCCAGCAGCCAAGGTGGCGGGGGCACTGAAGCTTTCTTT. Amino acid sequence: CASSQGGGGTEAFF.

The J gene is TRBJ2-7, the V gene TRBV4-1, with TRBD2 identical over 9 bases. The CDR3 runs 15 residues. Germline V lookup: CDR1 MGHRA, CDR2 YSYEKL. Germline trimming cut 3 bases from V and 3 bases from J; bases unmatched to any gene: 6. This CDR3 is CASSQGRGGRYEQYF. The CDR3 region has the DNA TGCGCCAGCAGCCAGGGGCGGGGGGGCCGCTACGAGCAGTACTTC.

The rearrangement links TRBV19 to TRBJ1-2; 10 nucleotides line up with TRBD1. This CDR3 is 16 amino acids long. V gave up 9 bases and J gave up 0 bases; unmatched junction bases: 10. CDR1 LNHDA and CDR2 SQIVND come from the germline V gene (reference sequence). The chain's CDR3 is CASMTGGLSPNYGYTF. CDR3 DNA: TGTGCCAGCATGACAGGGGGCCTGTCCCCTAACTATGGCTACACCTTC.

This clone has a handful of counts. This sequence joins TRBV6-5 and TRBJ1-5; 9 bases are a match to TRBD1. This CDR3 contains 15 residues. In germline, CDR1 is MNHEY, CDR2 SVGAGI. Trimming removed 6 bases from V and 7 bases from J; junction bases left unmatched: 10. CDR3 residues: CASSLTGGGWQPQHF. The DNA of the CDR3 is TGTGCCAGCAGCCTTACAGGGGGCGGATGGCAGCCCCAGCATTTT.

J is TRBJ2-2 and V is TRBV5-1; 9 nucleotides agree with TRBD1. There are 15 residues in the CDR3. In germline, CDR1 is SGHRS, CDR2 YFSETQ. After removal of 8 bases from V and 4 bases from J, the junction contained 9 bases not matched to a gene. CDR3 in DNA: TGCGCCAGTAACGAAATGACAGGGGGCACCGGGGAGCTGTTTTTT. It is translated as CASNEMTGGTGELFF.

CDR3 in amino acids: CASSRGGAVDTQYF. In DNA form, the CDR3 reads TGCGCCAGCAGCCGCGGGGGGGCGGTGGATACGCAGTATTTT. The V call is TRBV4-1, the J call TRBJ2-3; 9 nucleotides agree with TRBD2. The CDR3 totals 14 residues. Germline V lookup: CDR1 MGHRA, CDR2 YSYEKL. Unmatched junction bases numbered 5, after V lost 4 bases and J lost 6 bases.

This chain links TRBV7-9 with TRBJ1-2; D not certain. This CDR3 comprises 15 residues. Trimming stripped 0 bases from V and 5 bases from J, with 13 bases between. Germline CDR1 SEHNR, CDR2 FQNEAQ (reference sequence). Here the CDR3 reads CASSLARTEAYGYTF. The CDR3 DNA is TGTGCCAGCAGCTTAGCTCGGACCGAAGCTTATGGCTACACCTTC.

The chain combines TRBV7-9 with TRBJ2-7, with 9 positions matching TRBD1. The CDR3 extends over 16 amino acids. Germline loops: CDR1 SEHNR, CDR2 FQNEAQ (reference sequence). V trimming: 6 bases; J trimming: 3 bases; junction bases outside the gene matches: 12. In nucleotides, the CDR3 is TGTGCCAGCAGACCAGATGGGACAGGGTCTGGCTACGAGCAGTACTTC. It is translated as CASRPDGTGSGYEQYF.

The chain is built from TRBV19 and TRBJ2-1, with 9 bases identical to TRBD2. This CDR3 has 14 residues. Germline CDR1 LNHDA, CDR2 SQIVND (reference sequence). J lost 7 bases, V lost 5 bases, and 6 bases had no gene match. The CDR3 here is CASSGGGALNEQFF. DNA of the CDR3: TGTGCCAGTAGTGGCGGGGGGGCCCTAAATGAGCAGTTCTTC.

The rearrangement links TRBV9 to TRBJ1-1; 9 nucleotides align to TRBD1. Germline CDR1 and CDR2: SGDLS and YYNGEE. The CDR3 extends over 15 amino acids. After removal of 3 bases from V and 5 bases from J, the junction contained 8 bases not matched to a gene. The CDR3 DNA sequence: TGTGCCAGCAGCGGCGGACAGGGGTCGGGGACTGAAGCTTTCTTT. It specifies CASSGGQGSGTEAFF.

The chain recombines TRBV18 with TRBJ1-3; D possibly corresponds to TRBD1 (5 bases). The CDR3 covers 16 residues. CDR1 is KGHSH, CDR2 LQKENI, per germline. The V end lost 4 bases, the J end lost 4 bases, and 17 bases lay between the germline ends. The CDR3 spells CASSLYRPSEGNTIYF. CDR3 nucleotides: TGTGCCAGCTCACTCTACAGGCCCTCTGAGGGAAACACCATATATTTT.

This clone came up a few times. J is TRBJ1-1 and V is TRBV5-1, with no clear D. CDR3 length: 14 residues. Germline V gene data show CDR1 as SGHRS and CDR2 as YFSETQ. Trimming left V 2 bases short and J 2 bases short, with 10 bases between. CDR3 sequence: CASSLKVSNTEAFF. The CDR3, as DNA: TGCGCCAGCAGCTTAAAGGTTTCAAACACTGAAGCTTTCTTT. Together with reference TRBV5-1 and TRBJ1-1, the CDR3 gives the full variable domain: KAGVTQTPRYLIKTRGQQVTLSCSPISGHRSVSWYQQTPGQGLQFLFEYFSETQRNKGNFPGRFSGRQFSNSRSEMNVSTLELGDSALYLCASSLKVSNTEAFFGQGTRLTVV.

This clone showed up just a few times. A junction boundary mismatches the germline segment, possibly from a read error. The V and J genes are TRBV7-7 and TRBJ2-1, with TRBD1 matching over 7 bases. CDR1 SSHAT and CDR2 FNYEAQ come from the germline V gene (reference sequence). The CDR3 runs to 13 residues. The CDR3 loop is CASSRGQNNEQFF. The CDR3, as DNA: TGTGCTAGCAGCCGGGGACAGAACAATGAGCAGTTCTTC. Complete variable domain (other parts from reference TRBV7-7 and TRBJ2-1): GAGVSQSPRYKVTKRGQDVTLRCDPISSHATLYWYQQALGQGPEFLTYFNYEAQPDKSGLPSDRFSAERPEGSISTLTIQRTEQRDSAMYRCASSRGQNNEQFFGPGTRLTVL.

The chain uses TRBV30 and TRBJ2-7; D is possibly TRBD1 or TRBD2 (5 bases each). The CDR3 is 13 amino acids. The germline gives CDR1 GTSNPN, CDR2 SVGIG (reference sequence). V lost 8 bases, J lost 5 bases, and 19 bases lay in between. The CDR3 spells CAGTAGSLNEQYF. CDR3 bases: TGTGCCGGGACGGCAGGGAGTCTCAACGAGCAGTACTTC.

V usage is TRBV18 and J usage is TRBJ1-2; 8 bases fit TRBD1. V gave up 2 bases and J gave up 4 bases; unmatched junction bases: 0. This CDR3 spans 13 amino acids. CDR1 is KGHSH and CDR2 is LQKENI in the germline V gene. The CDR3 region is CASSPGTGYGYTF. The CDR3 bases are TGTGCCAGCTCACCAGGGACAGGCTATGGCTACACCTTC.

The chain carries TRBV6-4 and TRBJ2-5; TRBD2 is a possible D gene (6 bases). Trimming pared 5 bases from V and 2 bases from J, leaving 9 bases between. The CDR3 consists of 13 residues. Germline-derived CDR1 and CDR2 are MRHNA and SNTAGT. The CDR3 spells CASSRGAQETQYF. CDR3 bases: TGTGCCAGCAGTCGCGGGGCACAAGAGACCCAGTACTTC.

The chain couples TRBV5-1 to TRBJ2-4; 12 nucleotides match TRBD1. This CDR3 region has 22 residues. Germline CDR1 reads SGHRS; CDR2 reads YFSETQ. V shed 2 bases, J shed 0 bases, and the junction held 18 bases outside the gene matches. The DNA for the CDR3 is TGCGCCAGCAGCTTAGGGACAGGGGGCTTTTCGAATTATTATTTAGCCAAAAACATTCAGTACTTC. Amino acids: CASSLGTGGFSNYYLAKNIQYF.

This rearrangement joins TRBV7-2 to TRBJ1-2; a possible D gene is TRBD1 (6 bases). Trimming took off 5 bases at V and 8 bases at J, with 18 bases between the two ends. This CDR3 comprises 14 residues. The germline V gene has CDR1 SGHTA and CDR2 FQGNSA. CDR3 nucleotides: TGTGCCAGCAGCCCCACACGACAGGCTGGGGGCTACACCTTC. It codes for CASSPTRQAGGYTF.

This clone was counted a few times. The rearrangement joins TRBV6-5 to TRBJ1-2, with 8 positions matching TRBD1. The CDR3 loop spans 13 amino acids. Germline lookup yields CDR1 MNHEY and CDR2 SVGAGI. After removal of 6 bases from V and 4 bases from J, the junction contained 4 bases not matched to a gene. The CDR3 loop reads CASRSTGGYGYTF. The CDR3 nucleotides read TGTGCCAGCAGGTCAACAGGGGGCTATGGCTACACCTTC.

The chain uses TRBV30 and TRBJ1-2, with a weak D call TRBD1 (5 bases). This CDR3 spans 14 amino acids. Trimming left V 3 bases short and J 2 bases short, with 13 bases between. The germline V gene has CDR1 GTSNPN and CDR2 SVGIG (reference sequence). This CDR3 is CAWRAQGANYGYTF. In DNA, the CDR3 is TGTGCCTGGAGAGCGCAGGGCGCCAACTATGGCTACACCTTC. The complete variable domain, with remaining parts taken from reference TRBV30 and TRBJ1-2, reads SQTIHQWPATLVQPVGSPLSLECTVEGTSNPNLYWYRQAAGRGLQLLFYSVGIGQISSEVPQNLSASRPQDRQFILSSKKLLLSDSGFYLCAWRAQGANYGYTFGSGTRLTVV.

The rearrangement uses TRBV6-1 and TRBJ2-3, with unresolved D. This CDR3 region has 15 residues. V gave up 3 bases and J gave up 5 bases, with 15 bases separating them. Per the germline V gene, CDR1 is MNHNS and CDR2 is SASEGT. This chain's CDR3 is CASSDELHLGDTQYF. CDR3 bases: TGTGCCAGCAGTGATGAACTGCACCTTGGAGATACGCAGTATTTT.

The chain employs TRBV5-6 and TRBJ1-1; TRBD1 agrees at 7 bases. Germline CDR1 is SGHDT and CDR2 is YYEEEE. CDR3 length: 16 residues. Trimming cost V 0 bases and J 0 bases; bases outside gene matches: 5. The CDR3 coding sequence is TGTGCCAGCAGCTTGGTGGCGACAGGGCTGAACACTGAAGCTTTCTTT. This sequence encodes CASSLVATGLNTEAFF. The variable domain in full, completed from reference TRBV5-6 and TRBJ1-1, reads DAGVTQSPTHLIKTRGQQVTLRCSPKSGHDTVSWYQQALGQGPQFIFQYYEEEERQRGNFPDRFSGHQFPNYSSELNVNALLLGDSALYLCASSLVATGLNTEAFFGQGTRLTVV.

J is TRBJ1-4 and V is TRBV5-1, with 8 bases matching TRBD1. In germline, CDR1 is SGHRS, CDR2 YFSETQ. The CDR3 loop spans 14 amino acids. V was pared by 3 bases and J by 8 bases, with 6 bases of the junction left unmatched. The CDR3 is CASSSSRQGEKLFF. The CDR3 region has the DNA TGCGCCAGCAGCTCCTCTCGACAGGGGGAAAAACTGTTTTTT.

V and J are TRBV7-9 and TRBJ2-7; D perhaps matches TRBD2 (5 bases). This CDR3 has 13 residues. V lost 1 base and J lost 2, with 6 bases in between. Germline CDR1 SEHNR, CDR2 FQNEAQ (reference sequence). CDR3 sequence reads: CASSLEGAYEQYF. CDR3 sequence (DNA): TGTGCCAGCAGCTTAGAGGGAGCCTACGAGCAGTACTTC.